These 13 T cell receptor beta chains came from one sample sequenced in a study of cytomegalovirus exposure and HLA in healthy donors. The study ran its PCR with 60 Vbeta and 13 Jbeta primers. The repertoire was sequenced with immunoSEQ multiplex PCR; TCRdb's copy has only in-frame clones and lacks some. Of approximately 140,000 clones listed, more than 75% are singletons. The material sequenced was PBMCs. The receptor source for this set is a human donor in good health.

The CDR3 DNA reads as TGTGCCAGCTCGAGGGCTAGCGGGGGGGCCAATGCCGGGGAGCTGTTTTTT. It yields the protein CASSRASGGANAGELFF. This chain links TRBV19 with TRBJ2-2; TRBD2 agrees at 12 bases. With V trimmed by 9 bases and J by 6 bases, 14 bases remained unmatched. Germline-derived CDR1 and CDR2 are LNHDA and SQIVND (reference sequence). The CDR3 consists of 17 residues.

V and J are TRBV9 and TRBJ2-2; the match to TRBD2 covers 8 bases. The V gene's germline CDR1 is SGDLS and CDR2 YYNGEE. The CDR3 has 17 amino acids. V trimming: 0 bases; J trimming: 6 bases; junction bases outside the gene matches: 10. The CDR3 protein is CASSVGFRREDAGELFF. DNA of the CDR3: TGTGCCAGCAGCGTAGGATTTCGGCGGGAGGACGCCGGGGAGCTGTTTTTT.

The chain couples TRBV7-9 to TRBJ2-3, with a possible D match to TRBD1 (5 bases). Between the trimmed V and J ends, which lost 1 base and 3 bases, there was a span of 11 bases. CDR3 length equals 15 residues. Germline V CDR1 and CDR2: SEHNR, FQNEAQ (reference sequence). The chain's CDR3 is CASSLGSGATDTQYF. CDR3 bases: TGTGCCAGCAGCTTAGGTTCTGGGGCGACAGATACGCAGTATTTT.

This clone was observed a few times. This chain connects TRBV9 to TRBJ1-5, with D perhaps TRBD1 (5 bases). The length of the CDR3 is 13 residues. Germline CDR1 reads SGDLS; CDR2 reads YYNGEE. Trimming removed 4 bases at V and 4 bases at J, with 9 bases between. CDR3 bases: TGTGCCAGCAGCCCTGACAGTAATCAGCCCCAGCATTTT. As protein: CASSPDSNQPQHF.

V usage is TRBV11-2 and J usage is TRBJ2-7; 11 bases align to TRBD2. The CDR3 extends over 15 amino acids. The trim removed 5 bases at V and 6 bases at J, leaving 9 bases unmatched. CDR1 and CDR2 from the germline V gene are SGHAT and FQNNGV. The DNA for the CDR3 is TGTGCCAGCAGCAATAGCGGGGGGGTACCCGTCGAGCAGTACTTC. Encoded protein: CASSNSGGVPVEQYF.

This clone showed up just a few times. The rearrangement links TRBV4-1 to TRBJ2-6; TRBD1 aligns across 8 bases. V shed 5 bases, J shed 2 bases, and the junction held 2 bases outside the gene matches. From germline, CDR1 is MGHRA and CDR2 YSYEKL. The CDR3 length is 15 residues. The CDR3 here is CASSSQGAGANVLTF. For the CDR3, the DNA is TGCGCCAGCAGCTCACAGGGGGCTGGGGCCAACGTCCTGACTTTC.

The chain joins TRBV13 to TRBJ1-1; the D is unclear. Trimming shortened V by 3 bases and J by 0 bases, and 11 bases separated the two germline ends. Germline CDR1 is PRHDT and CDR2 is FYEKMQ (reference sequence). The CDR3 runs to 15 residues. Written as DNA, the CDR3 is TGTGCCAGCAGCTTTAGACACAGCATGAACACTGAAGCTTTCTTT. It encodes CASSFRHSMNTEAFF.

This clone was seen only once. CDR3 DNA sequence: TGCGCCAGCAGCCAAGATCCAAGGGGTACGCAGTATTTT. Its translation is CASSQDPRGTQYF. The V gene is TRBV4-1, the J gene TRBJ2-3, with D possibly TRBD1 on 5 matching bases. CDR1 and CDR2 (germline): MGHRA, YSYEKL. This CDR3 is 13 amino acids long. Trimming pared 0 bases from V and 8 bases from J, leaving 9 bases between.

J is TRBJ2-7 and V is TRBV19; 11 nucleotides agree with TRBD2. The ends lost 8 bases at V and 6 bases at J; junction bases unmatched: 12. The CDR3 runs 15 residues. Germline lookup yields CDR1 LNHDA and CDR2 SQIVND (reference sequence). The CDR3 loop is CASSQISGRAGEQYF. CDR3 nucleotides: TGTGCCAGTTCCCAAATTAGCGGGAGGGCGGGCGAGCAGTACTTC.

V gene TRBV9 combines with J gene TRBJ2-1; 9 bases align to TRBD2. In germline, CDR1 is SGDLS, CDR2 YYNGEE. The CDR3 is 15 amino acids. V gave up 4 bases and J gave up 5 bases; unmatched junction bases: 7. The CDR3 sequence: CASSLHAGGHNEQFF. CDR3 sequence (DNA): TGTGCCAGCAGCCTACACGCGGGAGGGCACAATGAGCAGTTCTTC.

This rearrangement joins TRBV7-9 to TRBJ1-4, with TRBD1 matching over 7 bases. J was trimmed by 8 bases and V by 4 bases; bases with no gene match: 19. CDR3 length equals 18 residues. CDR1 is SEHNR, CDR2 FQNEAQ, per germline (reference sequence). The CDR3 region is CASSSYYRGLLGQEKLFF. As DNA, the CDR3 is TGTGCCAGCAGCTCTTATTACAGGGGTTTGCTCGGCCAAGAAAAACTGTTTTTT.

The chain recombines TRBV6-9 with TRBJ2-7; TRBD2 is a possible D gene (5 bases). The germline gives CDR1 MNHGY, CDR2 SVAAGI. This CDR3 spans 11 amino acids. Trimming removed 8 bases from V and 4 bases from J, with 9 bases in between. The CDR3 protein is CASRGPYEQYF. The CDR3 coding sequence is TGTGCCAGCCGAGGGCCATACGAGCAGTACTTC.

V is TRBV7-9 and J is TRBJ2-7; TRBD2 is a possible D gene (6 bases). Between the trimmed V and J ends, which lost 0 bases and 3 bases, there was a span of 9 bases. This CDR3 has 14 amino acids. Looked up from germline, CDR1 is SEHNR and CDR2 is FQNEAQ (reference sequence). The CDR3 region is CASSLAGRIYEQYF. CDR3 coding DNA: TGTGCCAGCAGCTTAGCAGGGAGGATCTACGAGCAGTACTTC.